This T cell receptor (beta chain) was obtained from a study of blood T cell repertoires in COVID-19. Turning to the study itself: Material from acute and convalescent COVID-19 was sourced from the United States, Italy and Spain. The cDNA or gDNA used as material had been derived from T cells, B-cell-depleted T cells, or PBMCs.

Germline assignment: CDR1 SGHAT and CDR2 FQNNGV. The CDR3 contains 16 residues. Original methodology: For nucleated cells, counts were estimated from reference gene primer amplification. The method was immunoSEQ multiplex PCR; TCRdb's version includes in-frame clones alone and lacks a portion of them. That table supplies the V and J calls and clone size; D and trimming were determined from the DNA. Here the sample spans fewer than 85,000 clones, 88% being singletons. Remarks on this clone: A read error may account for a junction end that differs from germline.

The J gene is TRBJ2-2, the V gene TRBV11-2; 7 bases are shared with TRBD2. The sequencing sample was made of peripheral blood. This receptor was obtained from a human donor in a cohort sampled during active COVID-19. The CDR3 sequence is CASSRPKGGNPGELFF. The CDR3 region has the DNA TGTGCCAGCAGCCGACCAAAGGGAGGGAACCCCGGGGAGCTGTTTTTT.